The next 8 T cell receptor beta chains were all read from a single sample in a study of identical twins (dated by TCRdb to 2015 to 2016). The method behind the library was 5' RACE. Reads for this sample came from an Illumina HiSeq 2000. TCRdb trimmed the raw reads at Q25, called clones with MiXCR and kept productive beta chains. When rows share a CDR3 protein, they turn into one entry using the most common DNA and genes. Here the sample has 450,000 to 650,000 distinct CDR3 sequences; 9% to 10% occur a single time. Of the sample, roughly 3.2% falls within the top ten clones. These data were also reused for a study on yellow fever vaccine responses in identical twins.

The sequenced sample was PBMCs. The receptors here all came from a woman aged 18 to 35 in good health.

The V gene is TRBV20-1, the J gene TRBJ2-5, with a possible D match to TRBD2 (5 bases). The CDR3 spans 15 residues. Germline CDR1 is DFQATT and CDR2 is SNEGSKA (reference sequence). V was clipped by 0 bases and J by 1 base, with 12 bases between them. The CDR3 loop reads CSAREATRVQETQYF. In nucleotides, the CDR3 is TGCAGTGCTAGAGAGGCTACGAGGGTCCAAGAGACCCAGTACTTC.

V is TRBV5-1 and J is TRBJ2-2; no reliable D call. The ends were cut back, 0 bases at V and 0 bases at J, with 9 bases in the middle. Germline V lookup: CDR1 SGHRS, CDR2 YFSETQ. This CDR3 spans 16 amino acids. The CDR3 loop is CASSLGSAPNTGELFF. For the CDR3, the DNA is TGCGCCAGCAGCTTGGGATCAGCCCCGAACACCGGGGAGCTGTTTTTT.

This clonotype came up many times. The genes are TRBV11-2 and TRBJ2-7; the D gene is possibly TRBD1 (6 bases). V lost 3 bases and J lost 4, with 13 bases in between. This CDR3 is built from 14 residues. Looked up from germline, CDR1 is SGHAT and CDR2 is FQNNGV. The DNA for the CDR3 is TGTGCCAGCAGCTTGAAAACAGGGTTTTACGAGCAGTACTTC. It specifies CASSLKTGFYEQYF.

This clonotype was seen only a few times. The chain has TRBV4-2 and TRBJ2-2; 9 bases fit TRBD1. Per the germline V gene, CDR1 is LGHNA and CDR2 is YNFKEQ. Trimming at V came to 4 bases and at J to 2 bases, leaving 11 bases not matched to a gene. The CDR3 has 18 amino acids. CDR3 amino acids: CASSLLAMGQGNTGELFF. The CDR3 DNA reads TGTGCCAGCAGCCTTTTGGCCATGGGACAGGGAAACACCGGGGAGCTGTTTTTT.

In its sample, this clonotype was seen a few times. The V and J genes are TRBV7-3 and TRBJ2-1; D gene uncertain. Germline values: CDR1 SGHTA, CDR2 FQGTGA. V was cut by 2 bases and J by 8 bases, with 16 bases left in between. This CDR3 has 15 residues. The CDR3 sequence: CASSLLTASVHEQFF. The DNA of the CDR3 is TGTGCCAGCAGCTTACTAACGGCGTCTGTACATGAGCAGTTCTTC.

The V and J genes are TRBV18 and TRBJ2-5; no clear D gene. CDR1 is KGHSH, CDR2 LQKENI, per germline. V dropped 3 bases and J dropped 5 bases, with 13 bases sitting between them. CDR3 length: 14 residues. The CDR3 DNA is TGTGCCAGCTCACCGGCCCCAAAGTCGGAGACCCAGTACTTC. Protein sequence: CASSPAPKSETQYF.

In its sample, this clonotype was seen many times. The chain uses TRBV24-1 and TRBJ2-7, with TRBD1 as a possible D gene (5 bases). Per the germline V gene, CDR1 is KGHDR and CDR2 is SFDVKD. The CDR3 spans 15 residues. With 3 bases removed from V and 3 bases from J, the gap between germline ends came to 14 bases. As DNA, the CDR3 is TGTGCCACCAGTGATCCTGAGACAGTATACTACGAGCAGTACTTC. Translating gives CATSDPETVYYEQYF.

This clonotype was seen at least ten times. The chain combines TRBV7-8 with TRBJ2-1; D may be TRBD2 (5 bases). CDR3 length equals 17 residues. V shed 1 base and J shed 0 bases, with 13 bases lying between them. The V gene's germline CDR1 is SGHVS and CDR2 FQNEAQ. The CDR3 sequence: CASSLERAASSYNEQFF. As DNA, the CDR3 is TGTGCCAGCAGCTTAGAGAGGGCAGCCAGCTCCTACAATGAGCAGTTCTTC.